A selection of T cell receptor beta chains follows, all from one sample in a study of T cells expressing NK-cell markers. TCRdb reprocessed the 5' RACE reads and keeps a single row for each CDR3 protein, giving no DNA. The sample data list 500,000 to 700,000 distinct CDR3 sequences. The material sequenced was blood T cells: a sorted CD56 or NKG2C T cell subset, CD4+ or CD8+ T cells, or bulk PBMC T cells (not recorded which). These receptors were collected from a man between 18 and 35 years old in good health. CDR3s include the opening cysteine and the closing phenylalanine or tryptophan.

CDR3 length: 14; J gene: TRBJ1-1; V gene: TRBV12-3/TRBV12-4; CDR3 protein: CASSLFGWGTEAFF
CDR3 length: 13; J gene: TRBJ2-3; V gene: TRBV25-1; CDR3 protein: CASTRGGDSTQYF
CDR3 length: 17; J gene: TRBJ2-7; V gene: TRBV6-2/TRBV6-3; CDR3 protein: CASSYQPDRGHSYEQYF
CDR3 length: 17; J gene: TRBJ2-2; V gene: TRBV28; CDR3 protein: CASSLRALGANTGELFF
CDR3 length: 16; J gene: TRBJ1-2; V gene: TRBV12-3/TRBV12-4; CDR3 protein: CASSLVPSGGNYGYTF
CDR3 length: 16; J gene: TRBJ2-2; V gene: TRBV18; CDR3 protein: CASSPQGAANVGELFF
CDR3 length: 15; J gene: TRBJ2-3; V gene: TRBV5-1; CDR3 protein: CASSLGISSTDTQYF
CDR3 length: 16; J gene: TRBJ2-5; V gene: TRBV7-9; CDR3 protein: CASSLGPGGDQETQYF
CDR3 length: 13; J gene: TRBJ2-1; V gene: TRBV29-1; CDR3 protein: CSVATVGGYEQFF
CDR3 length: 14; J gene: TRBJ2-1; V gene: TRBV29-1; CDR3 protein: CSALTTHSYNEQFF
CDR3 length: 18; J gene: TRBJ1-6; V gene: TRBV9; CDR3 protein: CASSVGPLQGTSNSPLHF
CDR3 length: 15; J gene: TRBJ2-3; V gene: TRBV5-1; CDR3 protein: CASSQMGQSRDTQYF
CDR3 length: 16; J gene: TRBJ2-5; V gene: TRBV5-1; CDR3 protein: CASSYSWGGTEETQYF
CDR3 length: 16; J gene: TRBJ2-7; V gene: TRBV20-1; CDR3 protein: CSARYRDREVGYEQYF
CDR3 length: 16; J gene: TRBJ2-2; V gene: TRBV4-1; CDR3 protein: CASSRESSGIIGELFF
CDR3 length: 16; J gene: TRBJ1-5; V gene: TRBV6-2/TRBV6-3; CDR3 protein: CASSYDALTGNQPQHF
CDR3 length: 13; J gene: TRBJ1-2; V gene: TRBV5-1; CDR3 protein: CASSLGTTYGYTF
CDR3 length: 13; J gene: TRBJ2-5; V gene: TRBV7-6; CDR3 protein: CASSSHLGETQYF
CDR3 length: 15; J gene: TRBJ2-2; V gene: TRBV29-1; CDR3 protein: CSVYTGTPNTGELFF
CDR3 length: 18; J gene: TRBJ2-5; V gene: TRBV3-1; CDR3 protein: CASSQVRGTGVYQETQYF
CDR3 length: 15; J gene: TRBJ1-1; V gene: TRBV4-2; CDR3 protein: CASSQVIGRNTEAFF
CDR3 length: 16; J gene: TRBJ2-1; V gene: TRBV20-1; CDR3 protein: CSARDGSGQDYNEQFF
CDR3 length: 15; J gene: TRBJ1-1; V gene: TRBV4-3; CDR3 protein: CASSQAFQGNTEAFF
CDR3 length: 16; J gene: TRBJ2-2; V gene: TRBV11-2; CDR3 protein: CASQRFTGTNTGELFF
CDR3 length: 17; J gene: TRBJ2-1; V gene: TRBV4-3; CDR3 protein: CASSQDWATSGSYEQFF
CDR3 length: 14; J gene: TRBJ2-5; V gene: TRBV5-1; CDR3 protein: CASSGGRSMETQYF
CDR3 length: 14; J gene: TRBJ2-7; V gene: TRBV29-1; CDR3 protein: CSVGGLDSTYEQYF
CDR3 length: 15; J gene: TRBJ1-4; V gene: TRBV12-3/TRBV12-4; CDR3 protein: CASSLVPGGNEKLFF
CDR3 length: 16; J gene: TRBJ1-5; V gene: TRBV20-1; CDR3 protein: CSASSTLSHSNQPQHF
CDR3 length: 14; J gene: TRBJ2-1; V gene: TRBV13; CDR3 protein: CASSLGTGGDEQFF
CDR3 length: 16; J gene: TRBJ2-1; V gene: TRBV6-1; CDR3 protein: CASRSTVVSLYNEQFF
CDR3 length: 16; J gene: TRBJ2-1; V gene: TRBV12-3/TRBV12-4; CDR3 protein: CASSPGRTSGTYEQFF
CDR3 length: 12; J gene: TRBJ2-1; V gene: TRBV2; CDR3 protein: CASSEVREVMFF
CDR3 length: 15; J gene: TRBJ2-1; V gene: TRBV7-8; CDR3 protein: CASSLQGIWDNEQFF
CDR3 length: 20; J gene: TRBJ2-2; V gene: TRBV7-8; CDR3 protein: CASSLVGLWANRGGTGELFF
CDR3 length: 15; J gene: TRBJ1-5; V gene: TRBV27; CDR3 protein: CASSFVRGQVGPQHF
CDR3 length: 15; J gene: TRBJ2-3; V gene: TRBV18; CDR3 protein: CASSRDPDRTDTQYF
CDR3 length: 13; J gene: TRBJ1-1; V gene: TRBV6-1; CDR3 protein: CASSRPSNTEAFF
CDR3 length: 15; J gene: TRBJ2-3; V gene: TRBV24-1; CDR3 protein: CATSDTTGPTDTQYF
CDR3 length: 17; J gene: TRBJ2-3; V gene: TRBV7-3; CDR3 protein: CASSLHILAGVTDTQYF
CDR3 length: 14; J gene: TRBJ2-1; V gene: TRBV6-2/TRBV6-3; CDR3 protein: CASSYTGGNNEQFF
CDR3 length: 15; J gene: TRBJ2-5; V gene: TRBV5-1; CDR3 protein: CASSSSSGSRETQYF
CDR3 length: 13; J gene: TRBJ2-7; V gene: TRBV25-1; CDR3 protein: CASSESATAKQYF
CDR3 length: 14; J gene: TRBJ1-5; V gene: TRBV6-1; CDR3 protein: CASRSDGFNQPQHF
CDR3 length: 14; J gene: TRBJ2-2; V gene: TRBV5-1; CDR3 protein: CASSPSGEPGELFF
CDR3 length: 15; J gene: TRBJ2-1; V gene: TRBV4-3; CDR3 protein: CASSQDAGPTNEQFF
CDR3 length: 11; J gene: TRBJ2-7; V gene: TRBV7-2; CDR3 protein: CASSSANEQYF
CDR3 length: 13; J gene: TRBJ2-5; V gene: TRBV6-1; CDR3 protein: CASGTGGWETQYF
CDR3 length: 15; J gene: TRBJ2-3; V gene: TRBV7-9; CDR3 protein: CASSWDERGADTQYF
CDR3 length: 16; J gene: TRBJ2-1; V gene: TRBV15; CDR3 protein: CATSRVGFLADNEQFF
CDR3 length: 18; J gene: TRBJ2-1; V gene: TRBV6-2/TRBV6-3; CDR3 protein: CASSPLLREWSSYNEQFF
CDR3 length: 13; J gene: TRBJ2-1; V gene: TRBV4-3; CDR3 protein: CASSRDRDNEQFF
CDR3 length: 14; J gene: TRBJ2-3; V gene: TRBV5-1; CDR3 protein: CASSLEGLLDTQYF
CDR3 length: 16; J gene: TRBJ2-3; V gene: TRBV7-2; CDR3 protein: CASSGYWTSGTDTQYF
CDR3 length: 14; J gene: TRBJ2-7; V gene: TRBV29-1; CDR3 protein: CSVEGTSGPLEQYF